This entry lists 12 T cell receptor beta chains sequenced from one sample in a study of Graves' ophthalmopathy and Graves' hyperthyroidism (dated by TCRdb to the late 2010s). The sample was run on an Illumina HiSeq 2000. TCR beta CDR3 regions were amplified from RNA transcripts for repertoire sequencing. The first round was an RT-PCR using HTBI primers with the Qiagen OneStep RT-PCR kit, and this first round was followed by a second-round multiplex PCR, then size selection and purification. TCRdb itself trimmed the public reads at Q25 with fastp, ran MiXCR and retained productive beta chains. Rows with a matching CDR3 protein are joined into one entry that keeps the most common DNA and genes. The sample data list around 1.1 million distinct CDR3 sequences, and around a third of these were observed just once. The ten top clones hold over 8.5% of the sample. The sample consisted of peripheral blood or thyroid tissue (not recorded which). Every receptor here comes from an adult man with Graves' hyperthyroidism.

V gene TRBV4-3 combines with J gene TRBJ2-2; no definite D call. Trimming removed 1 base from V and 6 bases from J, with 6 bases in between. In germline, CDR1 is LGHNA, CDR2 YSLEER. The CDR3 is 13 residues long. CDR3 DNA sequence: TGCGCCAGCAGCCAAGTTAAGGCCGGGGAGCTGTTTTTT. Residues: CASSQVKAGELFF.

This clonotype was detected a few times. The J gene is TRBJ1-1, the V gene TRBV3-1; D perhaps matches TRBD1 (5 bases). The CDR3 covers 13 residues. The germline CDR1 and CDR2 sequences are LGHDT and YNNKEL (reference sequence). Between the trimmed V and J ends, which lost 4 bases and 10 bases, there was a span of 16 bases. CDR3 sequence reads: CASSPYSGGIAFF. In DNA form, the CDR3 reads TGTGCCAGCAGCCCATACTCGGGGGGAATAGCTTTCTTT. The complete variable domain, with remaining parts taken from reference TRBV3-1 and TRBJ1-1, reads DTAVSQTPKYLVTQMGNDKSIKCEQNLGHDTMYWYKQDSKKFLKIMFSYNNKELIINETVPNRFSPKSPDKAHLNLHINSLELGDSAVYFCASSPYSGGIAFFGQGTRLTVV.

This clonotype was counted only a few times. The rearrangement joins TRBV29-1 to TRBJ2-7, with D uncertain. Germline CDR1 is SQVTM and CDR2 is ANQGSEA. This CDR3 spans 11 amino acids. Trimming cost V 5 bases and J 6 bases, with 11 bases left between them. The CDR3 region has the DNA TGCAGCGTTTTAGTTTTACGCGAGCAGTACTTC. Translated, it gives CSVLVLREQYF.

This clonotype was seen at least ten times. This chain links TRBV29-1 with TRBJ1-2; 8 bases are shared with TRBD1. CDR1 and CDR2 (germline): SQVTM, ANQGSEA. Trimming took 4 bases from V and 8 from J; bases not matched to a gene: 9. There are 13 residues in the CDR3. This CDR3 is CSVVSGGNGGYTF. For the CDR3, the DNA is TGCAGCGTTGTATCAGGGGGCAACGGCGGCTACACCTTC. Full variable domain (missing parts from reference TRBV29-1 and TRBJ1-2): SAVISQKPSRDICQRGTSLTIQCQVDSQVTMMFWYRQQPGQSLTLIATANQGSEATYESGFVIDKFPISRPNLTFSTLTVSNMSPEDSSIYLCSVVSGGNGGYTFGSGTRLTVV.

This clonotype has ten or more counts. The rearrangement links TRBV19 to TRBJ2-7, with 9 bases lining up with TRBD2. The junction had 13 bases not matched to a gene; V was cut back by 6 bases and J by 7 bases. Per the germline V gene, CDR1 is LNHDA and CDR2 is SQIVND (reference sequence). The CDR3 sequence is 15 residues long. The CDR3 region has the DNA TGTGCCAGTAGCGCGATTAGCGGGGGCCCTAGGGAGCAGTACTTC. Its translation: CASSAISGGPREQYF.

This clonotype was recorded only once. V and J are TRBV15 and TRBJ1-4, with a possible D match to TRBD1 (6 bases). Trimming took off 8 bases at V and 15 bases at J, with 28 bases between the two ends. The CDR3 is 15 residues long. Germline loops: CDR1 LNHNV, CDR2 YYDKDF (reference sequence). CDR3 bases: TGTGCCACCCGTGACAGGACGACGCAACGGGACAAGGTGTTTTTT. It is translated as CATRDRTTQRDKVFF.

The chain joins TRBV29-1 to TRBJ2-7; a weak D match, TRBD2 (6 bases). Germline CDR1 reads SQVTM; CDR2 reads ANQGSEA. The ends were cut back, 8 bases at V and 2 bases at J, with 16 bases in the middle. CDR3 length: 13 amino acids. The CDR3 region is CSLAGGSTYEQYF. The CDR3 DNA sequence: TGCAGCTTAGCCGGGGGATCCACCTACGAGCAGTACTTC.

This clonotype occurred many times. The rearrangement joins TRBV2 to TRBJ1-6; 8 bases are a match to TRBD1. In germline, CDR1 is SNHLY, CDR2 FYNNEI. The CDR3 contains 16 residues. V gave up 7 bases and J gave up 2 bases; unmatched junction bases: 7. The CDR3 loop reads CASNPTGATYNSPLHF. The CDR3 nucleotides read TGTGCCAGCAACCCGACAGGGGCGACCTATAATTCACCCCTCCACTTT.

V and J are TRBV11-2 and TRBJ1-2; perhaps TRBD1 as D (6 bases). The V and J ends lost 5 bases and 4 bases respectively, with 23 bases between them. There are 17 residues in the CDR3. Germline-derived CDR1 and CDR2 are SGHAT and FQNNGV. CDR3 bases: TGTGCCAGCAGCCAAGTTCGAGGGGCAGGGGATGGCTATGGCTACACCTTC. It codes for CASSQVRGAGDGYGYTF. Complete variable domain (other parts from reference TRBV11-2 and TRBJ1-2): EAGVAQSPRYKIIEKRQSVAFWCNPISGHATLYWYQQILGQGPKLLIQFQNNGVVDDSQLPKDRFSAERLKGVDSTLKIQPAKLEDSAVYLCASSQVRGAGDGYGYTFGSGTRLTVV.

At least ten counts were recorded for this clonotype. This rearrangement joins TRBV12-3 or TRBV12-4 to TRBJ1-5; D unclear. V dropped 4 bases and J dropped 9 bases, with 16 bases sitting between them. The CDR3 is 14 residues long. CDR3 DNA sequence: TGTGCCAGCAGTTCCGCGGACCCATTGGGGCCCCAGCATTTT. As protein: CASSSADPLGPQHF.

This clonotype was found a few times. The chain combines TRBV12-3 or TRBV12-4 with TRBJ2-5; 8 positions match TRBD2. This CDR3 contains 17 residues. V was clipped by 4 bases and J by 4 bases; unmatched bases: 14. The CDR3 loop reads CASSYGPGAGGPETQYF. DNA of the CDR3: TGTGCCAGCAGTTACGGCCCGGGCGCGGGAGGTCCAGAGACCCAGTACTTC.

This clonotype was found a few times. The rearrangement uses TRBV12-3 or TRBV12-4 and TRBJ2-7, with 10 bases fitting TRBD1. J gave up 0 bases and V 6 bases, and 14 bases lay outside the gene matches. The CDR3 is made up of 18 amino acids. The CDR3 DNA reads as TGTGCCAGCAGGCCCACCGGGACAGGGGAGTATAGCTCCTACGAGCAGTACTTC. As protein: CASRPTGTGEYSSYEQYF.